Presented here are 16 T cell receptor beta chains from one specimen sequenced in a study of T cell repertoires in cytomegalovirus infection. TCRdb processed the reads anew with MiXCR; each CDR3 protein has one entry. The sample has 450,000 to 550,000 distinct CDR3 sequences, more than 15% seen once. The sequenced material came from CD8+ T cells from PBMCs. The receptors shown here come from a human donor in good health (CMV status not recorded). Some clones in this sample may be carry-over from other donors' samples.

The genes are TRBV2 and TRBJ1-5; D perhaps matches TRBD1 (5 bases). Germline CDR1 SNHLY, CDR2 FYNNEI. The V end lost 3 bases, the J end lost 9 bases, and 15 bases lay between the germline ends. This CDR3 region has 14 residues. The CDR3 sequence: CASSDFRDQRPQHF. The CDR3 DNA sequence: TGTGCCAGCAGTGACTTTAGGGACCAACGGCCCCAGCATTTT.

J is TRBJ2-1 and V is TRBV3-1; 7 bases map to TRBD2. The CDR3 runs 17 residues. V gave up 0 bases and J gave up 4 bases; unmatched junction bases: 9. CDR1 and CDR2 (germline): LGHDT, YNNKEL (reference sequence). For the CDR3, the DNA is TGTGCCAGCAGCCAAGATATGGGGCTAGCGGAGTACAATGAGCAGTTCTTC. As protein: CASSQDMGLAEYNEQFF.

Points on this clonotype: A junction boundary mismatches the germline segment, possibly from a read error. The rearrangement uses TRBV28 and TRBJ1-2, with TRBD1 matching 10 bases. Germline lookup yields CDR1 MDHEN and CDR2 SYDVKM. The CDR3 loop spans 13 amino acids. The CDR3 DNA sequence: TGTGCCAGCAATGACAGGGGGCTTTATGTCTACACCTTC. This translates into CASNDRGLYVYTF.

Worth noting for this clonotype: One end of the junction does not line up with germline, which may come from a read error. The CDR3 spells CASSYNGTDNTGELCF. The CDR3 nucleotides are TGTGCCAGCAGTTACAATGGGACGGATAACACCGGGGAGCTGTGTTTT. The rearrangement joins TRBV6-2 or TRBV6-3 to TRBJ2-2; D could derive from TRBD1 or TRBD2 (5 bases each). Looked up from germline, CDR1 is MNHEY and CDR2 is SVGEGT. The CDR3 totals 16 residues.

This clonotype was recorded a few times. The chain has TRBV28 and TRBJ2-1, with TRBD2 matching over 8 bases. The CDR3 loop spans 14 amino acids. V lost 4 bases to trimming and J lost 6 bases; unmatched junction nucleotides: 5. Germline V gene lookup returns CDR1 MDHEN and CDR2 SYDVKM. The CDR3 here is CASSSGTRVNEQFF. In DNA, the CDR3 is TGTGCCAGCAGTTCCGGGACTAGAGTCAATGAGCAGTTCTTC.

V and J are TRBV4-1 and TRBJ1-1; no reliable D call. Germline CDR1 and CDR2: MGHRA and YSYEKL. This CDR3 is built from 14 residues. Between the trimmed V and J ends, which lost 4 bases and 1 base, there was a span of 10 bases. The CDR3 sequence is CASSRAGSNTEAFF. The CDR3 nucleotides read TGCGCCAGCAGCCGGGCGGGCTCGAACACTGAAGCTTTCTTT.

The chain has TRBV12-3 or TRBV12-4 and TRBJ2-1; 7 positions agree with TRBD1. V was clipped by 4 bases and J by 14 bases; unmatched bases: 11. The CDR3 contains 13 residues. CDR3 in amino acids: CASSSTQGVGEFF. CDR3 sequence (DNA): TGTGCCAGCAGTTCTACCCAGGGGGTCGGGGAGTTCTTC.

This clonotype showed up many times. The gene calls are TRBV11-1 and TRBJ2-7; 9 nucleotides match TRBD2. The CDR3 is 17 residues long. Per germline, CDR1 SGHAT and CDR2 FQDESV (reference sequence). Germline trimming cut 1 base from V and 0 bases from J; bases unmatched to any gene: 7. CDR3 loop: CASSLVASGVLSYEQYF. The CDR3 DNA is TGTGCCAGCAGCTTAGTGGCTAGCGGGGTCCTCTCCTACGAGCAGTACTTC.

This clonotype has ten or more counts. The chain is built from TRBV19 and TRBJ1-5, with no clear D. CDR3 length: 9 amino acids. Deletions cut 7 bases from V and 10 bases from J, with 5 bases between. Looked up from germline, CDR1 is LNHDA and CDR2 is SQIVND (reference sequence). Here the CDR3 DNA reads TGTGCCAGTACCACCCCCCAGCATTTT. Protein: CASTTPQHF.

This clonotype was observed a few times. This chain links TRBV7-3 with TRBJ2-5, with a possible D match to TRBD1 (5 bases). V gave up 2 bases and J gave up 3 bases, with 10 bases separating them. The germline gives CDR1 SGHTA, CDR2 FQGTGA. CDR3 length equals 14 residues. The CDR3 nucleotides read TGTGCCAGCAGCTTAGGTATACAGGAAGAGACCCAGTACTTC. This gives the protein CASSLGIQEETQYF. Using reference TRBV7-3 and TRBJ2-5 for the parts outside the CDR3, the full variable domain is GAGVSQTPSNKVTEKGKYVELRCDPISGHTALYWYRQSLGQGPEFLIYFQGTGAADDSGLPNDRFFAVRPEGSVSTLKIQRTERGDSAVYLCASSLGIQEETQYFGPGTRLLVL.

This clonotype appeared many times. The rearrangement uses TRBV11-2 and TRBJ1-1; D might be TRBD1 (5 bases). Trimming pared 3 bases from V and 1 base from J, leaving 9 bases between. This CDR3 has 14 amino acids. CDR1 SGHAT and CDR2 FQNNGV come from the germline V gene. The CDR3 DNA sequence: TGTGCCAGCAGCTTTTGGGGGTCGAACACTGAAGCTTTCTTT. Its translation: CASSFWGSNTEAFF.

This clonotype was observed many times. This chain uses TRBV10-2 with TRBJ1-1, with a tentative D call TRBD1 (5 bases). Per the germline V gene, CDR1 is WSHSY and CDR2 is SAAADI. The CDR3 spans 13 residues. V was trimmed by 7 bases and J by 4 bases, leaving 13 bases between them. The chain's CDR3 is CASNQGQGTEAFF. As DNA, the CDR3 is TGCGCCAGCAATCAGGGTCAAGGCACTGAAGCTTTCTTT.

The sample holds a few counts of this clonotype. The chain is built from TRBV5-1 and TRBJ1-1, with a weak D call TRBD1 (5 bases). The CDR3 is 13 residues long. Trimming shortened V by 5 bases and J by 0 bases, and 8 bases separated the two germline ends. The germline V gene encodes CDR1 SGHRS and CDR2 YFSETQ. The CDR3 DNA is TGCGCCAGCAGTAAGACAGTGAACACTGAAGCTTTCTTT. Translated, it gives CASSKTVNTEAFF.

The V call is TRBV10-1, the J call TRBJ2-7; 8 bases are shared with TRBD1. The CDR3 has 14 residues. Per germline, CDR1 WNHNN and CDR2 SYGVQD (reference sequence). The trim removed 3 bases at V and 3 bases at J, leaving 4 bases unmatched. This CDR3 is CASSELGQGYEQYF. The CDR3 DNA is TGCGCCAGCAGTGAACTTGGACAGGGCTACGAGCAGTACTTC.

This clonotype was counted only a few times. V usage is TRBV7-9 and J usage is TRBJ2-1; D unclear. V was shortened by 10 bases and J by 4 bases, with 17 bases between the two germline ends. This CDR3 contains 14 residues. Germline V gives CDR1 SEHNR, CDR2 FQNEAQ (reference sequence). The CDR3 sequence: CATRQTTGYNEQFF. The CDR3 DNA follows: TGTGCCACCCGTCAGACCACGGGTTACAATGAGCAGTTCTTC. The full variable domain, in which reference TRBV7-9 and TRBJ2-1 provide the parts outside the CDR3, is DTGVSQNPRHKITKRGQNVTFRCDPISEHNRLYWYRQTLGQGPEFLTYFQNEAQLEKSRLLSDRFSAERPKGSFSTLEIQRTEQGDSAMYLCATRQTTGYNEQFFGPGTRLTVL.

This clonotype was observed a few times. The chain uses TRBV7-9 and TRBJ1-5; perhaps TRBD1 as D (6 bases). Germline V gives CDR1 SEHNR, CDR2 FQNEAQ (reference sequence). Trimming pared 4 bases from V and 5 bases from J, leaving 15 bases between. The CDR3 consists of 15 residues. CDR3 sequence reads: CASSSGGQGYQPQHF. The CDR3 nucleotides read TGTGCCAGCAGCTCGGGTGGGCAGGGGTATCAGCCCCAGCATTTT.